This passage covers 10 T cell receptor beta chains from one sample sequenced in a study of monozygotic twins with inflammatory bowel disease. After re-calling the 5' RACE reads, TCRdb lists one entry per CDR3 protein, DNA absent. In total, the table holds about 440,000 distinct CDR3 sequences. Material for sequencing was blood. These receptors all stem from a human donor with ulcerative colitis or Crohn's disease, or a healthy co-twin of an affected twin (not recorded which).

This chain links TRBV28 with TRBJ1-1; TCRdb selects TRBD1, and the lack of DNA leaves this call unchecked. Germline CDR1 and CDR2: MDHEN and SYDVKM. This CDR3 has 12 amino acids. Here the CDR3 reads CASNTGNTEAFF.

J is TRBJ1-1 and V is TRBV5-1; TCRdb's D call of TRBD1 is untestable without DNA. Germline V gene sequence: CDR1 SGHRS, CDR2 YFSETQ. CDR3 length: 13 amino acids. The CDR3 sequence is CACGQGVSTEAFF.

V gene TRBV7-9 combines with J gene TRBJ2-1. The V gene's germline CDR1 is SEHNR and CDR2 FQNEAQ (reference sequence). The length of the CDR3 is 13 residues. CDR3 sequence: CASSSILLNEQFF.

The CDR3 spells CASSQGPGTNTDTQYF. The chain employs TRBV4-2 and TRBJ2-3; lacking DNA, the TRBD1 call made by TCRdb goes unchecked. The CDR3 covers 16 residues. From germline, CDR1 is LGHNA and CDR2 YNFKEQ.

The CDR3 loop reads CASSQDNIGYEQYF. The chain joins TRBV4-3 to TRBJ2-7. Germline assignment: CDR1 LGHNA and CDR2 YSLEER. The CDR3 totals 14 residues.

The J gene is TRBJ1-2, the V gene TRBV28. Per germline, CDR1 MDHEN and CDR2 SYDVKM. This CDR3 spans 12 amino acids. CDR3 protein: CASNPRDNGYTF.

The chain carries TRBV5-1 and TRBJ1-3; TCRdb's assignment of TRBD1 cannot be checked, as there is no DNA. The CDR3 spans 16 residues. Germline V gives CDR1 SGHRS, CDR2 YFSETQ. Here the CDR3 reads CASSLMGGLDRNTIYF. The full variable domain, rest sourced from reference TRBV5-1 and TRBJ1-3, is KAGVTQTPRYLIKTRGQQVTLSCSPISGHRSVSWYQQTPGQGLQFLFEYFSETQRNKGNFPGRFSGRQFSNSRSEMNVSTLELGDSALYLCASSLMGGLDRNTIYFGEGSWLTVV.

The chain employs TRBV19 and TRBJ2-7; TCRdb outputs TRBD1, but without DNA this stays unchecked. This CDR3 spans 11 amino acids. CDR1 and CDR2 from the germline V gene are LNHDA and SQIVND (reference sequence). This chain's CDR3 is CASSIREEQYF.

The CDR3 sequence is CASSYGGEQETQYF. The chain links TRBV7-2 to TRBJ2-5; with no DNA, the TCRdb D assignment of TRBD2 cannot be verified. The CDR3 contains 14 residues. The germline gives CDR1 SGHTA, CDR2 FQGNSA.

The V and J genes are TRBV7-2 and TRBJ2-3; TCRdb returns TRBD2, unconfirmable since there is no DNA. The CDR3 totals 16 residues. Germline V gene sequence: CDR1 SGHTA, CDR2 FQGNSA. The CDR3: CASSLLAAGGTDTQYF. The whole variable domain, remainder taken from reference TRBV7-2 and TRBJ2-3, is GAGVSQSPSNKVTEKGKDVELRCDPISGHTALYWYRQSLGQGLEFLIYFQGNSAPDKSGLPSDRFSAERTGGSVSTLTIQRTQQEDSAVYLCASSLLAAGGTDTQYFGPGTRLTVL.